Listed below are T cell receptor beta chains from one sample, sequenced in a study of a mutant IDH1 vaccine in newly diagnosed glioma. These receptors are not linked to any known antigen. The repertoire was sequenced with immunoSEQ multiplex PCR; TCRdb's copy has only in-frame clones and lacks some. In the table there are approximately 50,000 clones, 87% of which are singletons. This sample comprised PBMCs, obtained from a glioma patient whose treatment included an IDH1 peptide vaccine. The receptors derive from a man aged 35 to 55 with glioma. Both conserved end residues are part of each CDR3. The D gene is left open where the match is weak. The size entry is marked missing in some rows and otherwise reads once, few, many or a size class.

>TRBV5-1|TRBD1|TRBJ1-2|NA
CASSGDRVGYGYTF
TGCGCCAGCAGCGGGGACAGGGTAGGATATGGCTACACCTTC
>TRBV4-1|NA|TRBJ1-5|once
CASSQDPNQPQHF
TGCGCCAGCAGCCAAGATCCCAATCAGCCCCAGCATTTT
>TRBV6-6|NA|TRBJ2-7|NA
CASSYQGDSYEQYF
TGTGCCAGCAGTTATCAGGGTGACTCCTACGAGCAGTACTTC
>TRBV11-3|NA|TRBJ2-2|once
CASSSRGGSTGELFF
TGTGCCAGCAGCTCTAGGGGGGGGAGCACCGGGGAGCTGTTTTTT
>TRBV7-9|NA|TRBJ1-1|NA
CASSLREGTEAFF
TGTGCCAGCAGCCTCAGGGAGGGGACTGAAGCTTTCTTT
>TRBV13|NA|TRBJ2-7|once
CASKSASGYEQYF
TGTGCCAGCAAATCTGCGTCCGGCTACGAGCAGTACTTC
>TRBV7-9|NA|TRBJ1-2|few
CASSSYGNYGYTF
TGTGCCAGCAGCTCTTACGGAAACTATGGCTACACCTTC
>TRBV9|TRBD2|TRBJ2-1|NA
CASSKAGASGKFNSEQFF
TGTGCCAGCAGCAAAGCGGGGGCTAGCGGGAAATTTAATTCTGAGCAGTTCTTC
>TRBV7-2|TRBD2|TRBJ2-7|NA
CASSLGASGGTYEQYF
TGTGCCAGCAGCTTAGGGGCTAGCGGGGGGACCTACGAGCAGTACTTC
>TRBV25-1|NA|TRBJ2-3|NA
CASSERGGAADTQYF
TGTGCCAGCAGTGAACGGGGTGGCGCAGCAGATACGCAGTATTTT
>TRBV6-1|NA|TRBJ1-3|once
CASSEGLGRSGNTIYF
TGTGCCAGCAGTGAAGGGCTAGGCCGCTCTGGAAACACCATATATTTT
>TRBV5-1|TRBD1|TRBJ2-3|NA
CASSIGTGNTQYF
TGCGCCAGCAGCATTGGGACAGGGAACACGCAGTATTTT
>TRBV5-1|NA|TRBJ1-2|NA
CASSLGWGSGYGYTF
TGCGCCAGCAGCTTGGGTTGGGGAAGCGGCTATGGCTACACCTTC
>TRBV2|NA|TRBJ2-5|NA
CANSRTQETQYF
TGTGCCAACTCTCGGACACAAGAGACCCAGTACTTC
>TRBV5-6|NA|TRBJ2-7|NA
CASTKGYEQYF
TGTGCCAGCACTAAGGGTTACGAGCAGTACTTC
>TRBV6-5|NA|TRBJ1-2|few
CASSRNRNTNYGYTF
TGTGCCAGCAGTAGGAACAGGAACACTAACTATGGCTACACCTTC
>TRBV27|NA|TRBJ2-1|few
CASSLGGPPRDSSYNEQFF
TGTGCCAGCAGTTTAGGGGGACCTCCGCGGGATAGCTCCTACAATGAGCAGTTCTTC